The T cell receptor beta chain under discussion was sequenced for a study of control samples from healthy donors and cancer patients. With regard to this clone: This sample also contains other DNA sequences that code for the same CDR3.

Only in-frame clones appear in the TCRdb table, and some are missing; sequencing was by immunoSEQ multiplex PCR. The sample lists 150,000 to 200,000 clones; approximately 94% were seen once. The CDR3 sequence is 14 residues long. The germline V gene encodes CDR1 SEHNR and CDR2 FQNEAQ (reference sequence). V lost 4 bases, J lost 13 bases, and 5 bases stayed unmatched. This rearrangement joins TRBV7-9 to TRBJ1-6; the match to TRBD1 covers 12 bases. Sequencing was done on a sample of PBMCs. This clonotype originated in a man between 60 and 75 years old with colorectal cancer. CDR3 nucleotide sequence: TGTGCCAGCAGCTCCGGGACAGGGGGCTCGCCCCTCCACTTT. This translates into CASSSGTGGSPLHF.